This entry features one TCR beta chain sequence. Trimming pared 6 bases from V and 0 bases from J, leaving 8 bases between. The CDR3 is 13 residues long. CDR1 SGHDN and CDR2 FVKESK come from the germline V gene. Some clones are missing from TCRdb's copy, which holds only in-frame ones; the method was immunoSEQ multiplex PCR. The table has about 160,000 clones, around 82% seen once. The record originates from a study of cytomegalovirus exposure and HLA in healthy donors. This chain connects TRBV14 to TRBJ1-1; TRBD1 might be the D (5 bases). Sequenced input: PBMCs. The sequence derives from a man aged 25 to 40 in good health and CMV-seropositive. CDR3 sequence (DNA): TGTGCCAGCAGTCGGGGGGTGAACACTGAAGCTTTCTTT. Its translation: CASSRGVNTEAFF.